The 31 T cell receptor beta chains in this list originate from one sample, sequenced in a study of blood T cells in healthy people across ages. A sample-barcoded 5' primer and a J-beta primer mix were used in a second PCR of roughly 6 to 12 cycles. TCRdb itself ran the 5' RACE reads through MiXCR, one entry per CDR3 protein. The table has 650,000 to 900,000 distinct CDR3 sequences, 55% to 65% seen once. Sample: blood. Receptors were obtained from a man aged 30 to 39 in good health.

This chain joins TRBV13 and TRBJ2-5; 8 bases align to TRBD1. The V gene end was trimmed by 5 bases and the J gene end by 1 base; junction bases not matched to a gene: 6. The CDR3 extends over 15 amino acids. Germline CDR1 and CDR2: PRHDT and FYEKMQ (reference sequence). In DNA, the CDR3 is TGTGCCAGCAGCCCCCGGACAGGGACCCAAGAGACCCAGTACTTC. It codes for CASSPRTGTQETQYF. Together with reference TRBV13 and TRBJ2-5, the CDR3 gives the full variable domain: AAGVIQSPRHLIKEKRETATLKCYPIPRHDTVYWYQQGPGQDPQFLISFYEKMQSDKGSIPDRFSAQQFSDYHSELNMSSLELGDSALYFCASSPRTGTQETQYFGPGTRLLVL.

Worth noting for this clonotype: A read error is likely, as this CDR3 ends without the conserved phenylalanine or tryptophan. The chain carries TRBV20-1 and TRBJ2-7; D uncertain. The germline CDR1 and CDR2 sequences are DFQATT and SNEGSKA (reference sequence). The CDR3 runs to 13 residues. The V end was cut by 4 bases, the J end by 4 bases, with 14 bases between. The CDR3 coding sequence is TGCAGTGCTATACCCCAGGAAGCATACGAGCAGTACTAC. Translated, it gives CSAIPQEAYEQYY.

The sample holds a few counts of this clonotype. V is TRBV6-5 and J is TRBJ2-7; D unclear. V was pared by 5 bases and J by 5 bases, with 10 bases between. This CDR3 has 12 amino acids. CDR1 and CDR2 (germline): MNHEY, SVGAGI. The CDR3 loop is CASSRPPNEQYF. The DNA for the CDR3 is TGTGCCAGCAGTCGGCCACCTAACGAGCAGTACTTC.

This sequence joins TRBV3-1 and TRBJ2-1, with 10 bases lining up with TRBD2. This CDR3 spans 16 amino acids. The J segment lost 14 bases and the V segment lost 0 bases, leaving 13 bases of the junction unmatched. Germline assignment: CDR1 LGHDT and CDR2 YNNKEL (reference sequence). The CDR3 DNA sequence: TGTGCCAGCAGCCAAGACTCCGCCGGGACTAGCGAGGTTGAGTTCTTC. The encoded protein is CASSQDSAGTSEVEFF.

CDR3 DNA sequence: TGTGCCAGCAGCTTGGCGGCTCTTGAAGCTTTCTTT. This encodes CASSLAALEAFF. V and J are TRBV5-6 and TRBJ1-1; no definite D call. The CDR3 contains 12 residues. The germline V and J ends were trimmed by 0 bases and 7 bases, with 7 bases remaining between them. Germline values: CDR1 SGHDT, CDR2 YYEEEE.

The chain couples TRBV12-3 or TRBV12-4 to TRBJ2-1; D call uncertain. The CDR3 is 15 amino acids. The V end was cut by 7 bases, the J end by 0 bases, with 13 bases between. The CDR3 bases are TGTGCCAGCACCTGGGGTGCAAGCTCCTACAATGAGCAGTTCTTC. This sequence encodes CASTWGASSYNEQFF.

This CDR3 is CASGPRWETQYF. CDR3 coding DNA: TGTGCTAGTGGTCCGAGGTGGGAGACCCAGTACTTC. The chain uses TRBV12-5 and TRBJ2-4; D gene ambiguous. The J call may be mistaken, given a closer DNA end match to TRBJ2-5. CDR3 length: 12 amino acids. Germline V CDR1 and CDR2: LGHNT, FRNRAP.

The J gene is TRBJ2-5, the V gene TRBV28; 7 nucleotides line up with TRBD1. This CDR3 is built from 16 residues. The V gene's germline CDR1 is MDHEN and CDR2 SYDVKM. V lost 3 bases to trimming and J lost 1 base; unmatched junction nucleotides: 8. The CDR3 DNA reads as TGTGCCAGCAGTTTTCGCGACAGGGAGCTCCAAGAGACCCAGTACTTC. Its translation: CASSFRDRELQETQYF. Drawing the rest from reference TRBV28 and TRBJ2-5, the complete variable domain is DVKVTQSSRYLVKRTGEKVFLECVQDMDHENMFWYRQDPGLGLRLIYFSYDVKMKEKGDIPEGYSVSREKKERFSLILESASTNQTSMYLCASSFRDRELQETQYFGPGTRLLVL.

The V call is TRBV9, the J call TRBJ1-1; 8 nucleotides align to TRBD1. CDR1 and CDR2 (germline): SGDLS, YYNGEE. Losses at the gene ends were 3 bases for V and 4 bases for J; bases not matched to a gene: 8. The CDR3 has 15 amino acids. Written as DNA, the CDR3 is TGTGCCAGCAGCGCAACAGGGGGGGGAGGCACTGAAGCTTTCTTT. It codes for CASSATGGGGTEAFF.

The CDR3 coding sequence is TGTGCCAGCAGTTACAAGGTCTCCTACGAGCAGTACTTC. It translates to CASSYKVSYEQYF. The chain combines TRBV6-5 with TRBJ2-7, with D hard to call. Germline V gene data show CDR1 as MNHEY and CDR2 as SVGAGI. Trimming took 2 bases from V and 0 from J, leaving 5 bases between them. The CDR3 covers 13 residues.

The V and J genes are TRBV15 and TRBJ2-5; 10 bases map to TRBD2. Germline assignment: CDR1 LNHNV and CDR2 YYDKDF (reference sequence). This CDR3 contains 13 residues. Losses at the gene ends were 8 bases for V and 3 bases for J; bases not matched to a gene: 3. The CDR3 sequence is CATGSGGKETQYF. In DNA, the CDR3 is TGTGCCACCGGTAGCGGGGGGAAAGAGACCCAGTACTTC. The full variable domain, in which reference TRBV15 and TRBJ2-5 provide the parts outside the CDR3, is DAMVIQNPRYQVTQFGKPVTLSCSQTLNHNVMYWYQQKSSQAPKLLFHYYDKDFNNEADTPDNFQSRRPNTSFCFLDIRSPGLGDTAMYLCATGSGGKETQYFGPGTRLLVL.

This clonotype was seen more than once but under ten times. V and J are TRBV12-3 or TRBV12-4 and TRBJ2-1; TRBD2 agrees at 8 bases. The J call is uncertain, as TRBJ2-7 better fits the DNA end. CDR3 size: 16 residues. The CDR3 is CASSDLSGGPIFEQYF. The DNA for the CDR3 is TGTGCCAGCAGTGACCTGAGCGGGGGCCCCATCTTCGAGCAGTACTTC.

The chain combines TRBV29-1 with TRBJ2-5; D is possibly TRBD2 (6 bases). The DNA matches TRBJ2-7 better at its end, which makes the J call doubtful. The CDR3 is 13 amino acids. Germline V gene lookup returns CDR1 SQVTM and CDR2 ANQGSEA. CDR3 sequence: CSVANLMGGEQYF. The CDR3 nucleotides read TGCAGCGTTGCCAATTTGATGGGAGGCGAGCAGTACTTC.

J is TRBJ2-4 and V is TRBV5-1; 7 bases line up with TRBD1. With the DNA end fitting TRBJ2-7 better, the J assignment may be wrong. Germline CDR1 reads SGHRS; CDR2 reads YFSETQ. The CDR3 consists of 15 residues. CDR3 DNA: TGCGCCAGCAGCTTGGGACAGGGAAGCACCTACGAGCAGTACTTC. Amino acid sequence: CASSLGQGSTYEQYF.

The V gene is TRBV7-2, the J gene TRBJ2-7; possibly TRBD2 for D (7 bases). This CDR3 has 17 residues. CDR1 SGHTA and CDR2 FQGNSA come from the germline V gene. Trimming took off 1 base at V and 2 bases at J, with 18 bases between the two ends. CDR3 coding DNA: TGTGCCAGCAGCTTAGATGACGGCGGGGGCATAACCTACGAGCAGTACTTC. Translating gives CASSLDDGGGITYEQYF.

In its sample, this clonotype was seen once. The chain carries TRBV7-2 and TRBJ1-1; D is unresolved. The germline V and J ends were trimmed by 2 bases and 8 bases, with 6 bases remaining between them. The CDR3 contains 11 residues. CDR1 is SGHTA and CDR2 is FQGNSA in the germline V gene. The CDR3 loop is CASSLRREAFF. CDR3 DNA: TGTGCCAGCAGCTTAAGGAGGGAAGCTTTCTTT.

This clonotype has only a few counts. V and J are TRBV12-3 or TRBV12-4 and TRBJ1-2; 12 nucleotides agree with TRBD1. V shed 3 bases and J 8 bases; nucleotides not matched to a gene: 4. This CDR3 contains 14 residues. The CDR3 DNA reads as TGTGCCAGCAGTTTCCGGGACAGGGGGCAGGGCTACACCTTC. Translation: CASSFRDRGQGYTF.

The rearrangement links TRBV29-1 to TRBJ2-7; 9 nucleotides line up with TRBD1. J was trimmed by 1 base and V by 5 bases; bases with no gene match: 3. The V gene's germline CDR1 is SQVTM and CDR2 ANQGSEA. The length of the CDR3 is 13 residues. The CDR3 DNA reads TGCAGCGTTCCCGGGACAGGGTCCTACGAGCAGTACTTC. Its translation: CSVPGTGSYEQYF.

V usage is TRBV20-1 and J usage is TRBJ1-6, with no clear D. Trimming took off 6 bases at V and 0 bases at J, with 9 bases between the two ends. CDR3 length: 14 residues. The V gene's germline CDR1 is DFQATT and CDR2 SNEGSKA (reference sequence). The CDR3 is CSARLPSYNSPLHF. CDR3 DNA sequence: TGCAGTGCCCGACTGCCCTCCTATAATTCACCCCTCCACTTT.

This clonotype has only a few counts. V and J are TRBV20-1 and TRBJ2-5; the D gene is possibly TRBD1 (6 bases). V gave up 3 bases and J gave up 1 base, with 9 bases separating them. This CDR3 is 13 amino acids long. The germline CDR1 and CDR2 sequences are DFQATT and SNEGSKA (reference sequence). The CDR3 sequence is CSARGAVQETQYF. CDR3 DNA sequence: TGCAGTGCTAGGGGGGCAGTCCAAGAGACCCAGTACTTC.

This clonotype has a handful of counts. This rearrangement joins TRBV15 to TRBJ1-2; possible D gene TRBD1, 6 bases. The CDR3 runs 15 residues. The V end lost 0 bases, the J end lost 9 bases, and 17 bases lay between the germline ends. CDR1 LNHNV and CDR2 YYDKDF come from the germline V gene (reference sequence). The CDR3 DNA follows: TGTGCCACCAGCAGAGATTTCCCTGAGGACAGTCGCTACACCTTC. The encoded protein is CATSRDFPEDSRYTF.

The chain uses TRBV5-1 and TRBJ2-3, with unresolved D. CDR3 length equals 15 residues. The germline V gene has CDR1 SGHRS and CDR2 YFSETQ. The V end lost 0 bases, the J end lost 3 bases, and 11 bases lay between the germline ends. In nucleotides, the CDR3 is TGCGCCAGCAGCTTGGGTCCGCTAAGAACAGATACGCAGTATTTT. Encoded protein: CASSLGPLRTDTQYF.

In this sample, this clonotype turned up a few times. The V call is TRBV7-2, the J call TRBJ2-7; D tentatively fits TRBD1 or TRBD2 (5 bases each). The CDR3 has 15 amino acids. V was pared by 4 bases and J by 0 bases, with 13 bases between. Germline-derived CDR1 and CDR2 are SGHTA and FQGNSA. Here the CDR3 DNA reads TGTGCCAGCAGCTACCGGGACCTGGGCTCCTACGAGCAGTACTTC. Protein product: CASSYRDLGSYEQYF.

The chain combines TRBV7-2 with TRBJ2-3; 8 bases are shared with TRBD1. V gave up 5 bases and J gave up 1 base; unmatched junction bases: 5. This CDR3 has 15 amino acids. Germline CDR1 and CDR2: SGHTA and FQGNSA. The CDR3 loop reads CASSVDRAGTDTQYF. The CDR3, as DNA: TGTGCCAGCAGCGTGGACAGGGCTGGCACAGATACGCAGTATTTT.

Of note for this clonotype: This could be a read error, since a much larger clone is one nucleotide away. This sequence joins TRBV6-1 and TRBJ2-7; 8 bases are shared with TRBD2. In germline, CDR1 is MNHNS, CDR2 SASEGT. The V and J ends lost 1 base and 3 bases, in that order; junction bases with no gene match: 2. The CDR3 is 14 amino acids. In DNA form, the CDR3 reads TGTGCCAGCAGTGAAGGAGCGGGGGTCTACGAGCAGTACTTC. Protein sequence: CASSEGAGVYEQYF.

V gene TRBV25-1 combines with J gene TRBJ2-5, with D unclear. V was pared by 6 bases and J by 4 bases, with 6 bases between. The CDR3 totals 11 residues. CDR1 and CDR2 (germline): MGHDK, SYGVNS. CDR3 protein: CASRKAETQYF. In DNA form, the CDR3 reads TGTGCCAGCAGGAAGGCAGAGACCCAGTACTTC.

On this clonotype: It is likely a read error, because the conserved phenylalanine at the end of the CDR3 is missing. The chain recombines TRBV28 with TRBJ2-5, with D unresolved. Matching the DNA end better, TRBJ2-7 makes the J call doubtful. Germline CDR1 MDHEN, CDR2 SYDVKM. There are 12 residues in the CDR3. Here the CDR3 DNA reads TGTGCCAGCAGATTGCAGCAATACGAGCAGTACTAC. Its translation: CASRLQQYEQYY.

This clonotype was seen a few times. The rearrangement uses TRBV5-1 and TRBJ2-1; D assignment may be TRBD1 or TRBD2 (6 bases each). CDR1 is SGHRS, CDR2 YFSETQ, per germline. CDR3 size: 15 residues. Trimming removed 1 base at V and 7 bases at J, with 15 bases between. Here the CDR3 reads CASSLPPGAPNEQFF. The CDR3 DNA follows: TGCGCCAGCAGCTTGCCCCCGGGGGCACCTAATGAGCAGTTCTTC.

The chain employs TRBV2 and TRBJ1-6; the D gene is possibly TRBD1 (6 bases). The V gene's germline CDR1 is SNHLY and CDR2 FYNNEI. V was pared by 1 base and J by 10 bases, with 14 bases between. The CDR3 totals 15 residues. CDR3 protein: CASSEDRGLGSPLHF. As DNA, the CDR3 is TGTGCCAGCAGTGAAGATCGGGGGCTCGGATCACCCCTCCACTTT.

Regarding this clonotype: At one boundary the junction diverges from the germline segment, which might be a read error. The genes are TRBV15 and TRBJ2-3; D gene ambiguous. Germline V gene data show CDR1 as LNHNV and CDR2 as YYDKDF (reference sequence). The CDR3 consists of 13 residues. The CDR3 DNA reads TGTACCACCAGCAGAGATCTCTATGATACGCAGTATTTT. Translation: CTTSRDLYDTQYF.

This clonotype was picked up a small number of times. CDR3 protein: CAISESGGLLGTYEQYF. The CDR3 bases are TGTGCCATCAGTGAGTCTGGAGGCCTGCTTGGGACCTACGAGCAGTACTTC. This chain uses TRBV10-3 with TRBJ2-7, with TRBD2 as a possible D gene (5 bases). Trimming took off 0 bases at V and 2 bases at J, with 17 bases between the two ends. Looked up from germline, CDR1 is ENHRY and CDR2 is SYGVKD. The CDR3 sequence is 17 residues long.